The source of this T cell receptor (beta chain) is a study of Ad26.COV2.S vaccination and SARS-CoV-2 variants. Study summary: The trial was COV1001 and the donor's arm was Ad26.COV2.S. Intramuscular Ad26.COV2.S at 5x10^10 or 1x10^11 viral particles. Regarding the study as a whole: Placebo recipients trailed vaccine recipients in spike-specific TCR breadth.

Clones were read by immunoSEQ multiplex PCR, and TCRdb kept only the in-frame ones, dropping some. The sample yields about half a million clones, around 89% seen once. Indicated treatment: around 19 received Ad26.COV2.S at low or high dose, single or two shots; 5 received placebo; per-sample allocation not given. Each sample was drawn 63 days after the first injection (of vaccine or placebo). In Boston, an adult donor aged 18-55 years took part. Note on this clone: Antigen: not known.

From germline, CDR1 is SNHLY and CDR2 FYNNEI. This CDR3 has 13 amino acids. V shed 6 bases and J shed 4 bases, with 11 bases lying between them. This sequence originates from a person aged 18 to 59 who received the Ad26.COV2.S COVID-19 vaccine or a placebo. The chain is built from TRBV2 and TRBJ2-3; tentatively, D is TRBD1 or TRBD2 (5 bases each). Sequencing was performed on peripheral blood, taken in a trial of Ad26.COV2.S vaccine versus placebo. Written as DNA, the CDR3 is TGTGCCAGCAGGGGACCGCTCGCAGATACGCAGTATTTT. Its translation: CASRGPLADTQYF. The full variable domain, in which reference TRBV2 and TRBJ2-3 provide the parts outside the CDR3, is EPEVTQTPSHQVTQMGQEVILRCVPISNHLYFYWYRQILGQKVEFLVSFYNNEISEKSEIFDDQFSVERPDGSNFTLKIRSTKLEDSAMYFCASRGPLADTQYFGPGTRLTVL.